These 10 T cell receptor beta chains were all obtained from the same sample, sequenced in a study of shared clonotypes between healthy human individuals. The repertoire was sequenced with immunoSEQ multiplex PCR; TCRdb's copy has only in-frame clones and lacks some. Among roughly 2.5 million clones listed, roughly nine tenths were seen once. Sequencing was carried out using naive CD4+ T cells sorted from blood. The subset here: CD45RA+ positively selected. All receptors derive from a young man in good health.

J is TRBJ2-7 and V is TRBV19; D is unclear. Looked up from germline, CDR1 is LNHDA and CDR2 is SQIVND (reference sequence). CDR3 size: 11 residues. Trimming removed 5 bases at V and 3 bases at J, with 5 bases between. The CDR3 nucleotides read TGTGCCAGTAGTTCAGACTACGAGCAGTACTTC. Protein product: CASSSDYEQYF. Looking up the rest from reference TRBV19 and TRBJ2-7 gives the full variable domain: DGGITQSPKYLFRKEGQNVTLSCEQNLNHDAMYWYRQDPGQGLRLIYYSQIVNDFQKGDIAEGYSVSREKKESFPLTVTSAQKNPTAFYLCASSSDYEQYFGPGTRLTVT.

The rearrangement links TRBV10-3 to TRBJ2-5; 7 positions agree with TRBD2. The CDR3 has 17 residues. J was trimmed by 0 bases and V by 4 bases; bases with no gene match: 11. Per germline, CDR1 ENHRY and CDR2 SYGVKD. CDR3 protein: CAISAGLGSGYQETQYF. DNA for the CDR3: TGTGCCATCAGTGCTGGGTTGGGTAGCGGGTACCAAGAGACCCAGTACTTC.

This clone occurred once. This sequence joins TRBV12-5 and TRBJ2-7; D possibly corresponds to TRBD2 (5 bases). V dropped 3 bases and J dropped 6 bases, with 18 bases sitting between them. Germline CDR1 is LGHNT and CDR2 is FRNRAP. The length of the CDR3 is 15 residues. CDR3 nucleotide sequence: TGTGCTAGTGGTTTAAACCCAATGGGCGGGTCCGAGCAGTACTTC. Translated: CASGLNPMGGSEQYF. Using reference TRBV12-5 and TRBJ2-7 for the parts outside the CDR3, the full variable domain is DARVTQTPRHKVTEMGQEVTMRCQPILGHNTVFWYRQTMMQGLELLAYFRNRAPLDDSGMPKDRFSAEMPDATLATLKIQPSEPRDSAVYFCASGLNPMGGSEQYFGPGTRLTVT.

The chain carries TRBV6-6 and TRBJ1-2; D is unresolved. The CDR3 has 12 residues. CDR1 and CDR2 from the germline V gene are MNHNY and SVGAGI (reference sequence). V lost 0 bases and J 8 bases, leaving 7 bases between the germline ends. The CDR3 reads CASSYSSGGYTF. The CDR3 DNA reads TGTGCCAGCAGTTACTCATCGGGGGGCTACACCTTC.

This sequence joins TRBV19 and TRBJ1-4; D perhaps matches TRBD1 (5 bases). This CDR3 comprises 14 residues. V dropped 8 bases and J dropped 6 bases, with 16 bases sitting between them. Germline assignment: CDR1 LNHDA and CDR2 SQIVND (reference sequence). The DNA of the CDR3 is TGTGCCAGTGGTCCGACAGTTGGGTATGAAAAACTGTTTTTT. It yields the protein CASGPTVGYEKLFF.

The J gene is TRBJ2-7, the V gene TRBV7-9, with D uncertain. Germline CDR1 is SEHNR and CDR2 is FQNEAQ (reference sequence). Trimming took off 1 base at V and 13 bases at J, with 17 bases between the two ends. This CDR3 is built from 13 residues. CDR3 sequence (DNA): TGTGCCAGCAGCTTAGAACCGTCCAAAGGCGGTTACTTC. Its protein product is CASSLEPSKGGYF.

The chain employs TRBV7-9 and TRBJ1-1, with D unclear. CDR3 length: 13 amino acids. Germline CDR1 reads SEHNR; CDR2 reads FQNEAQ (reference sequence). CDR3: CATTPWGNTEAFF. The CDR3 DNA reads TGTGCTACTACACCTTGGGGGAACACTGAAGCTTTCTTT.

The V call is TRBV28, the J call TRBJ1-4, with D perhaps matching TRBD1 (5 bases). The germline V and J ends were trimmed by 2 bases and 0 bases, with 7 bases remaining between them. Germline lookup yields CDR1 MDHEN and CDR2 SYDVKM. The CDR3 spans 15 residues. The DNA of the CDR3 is TGTGCCAGCAGTTTAATGGGGGCAACTAATGAAAAACTGTTTTTT. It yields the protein CASSLMGATNEKLFF.

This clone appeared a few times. For the CDR3, the DNA is TGCGCCAGCAGTGATTGGACAGGGAGCTCCTATAATTCACCCCTCCACTTT. Translating it yields CASSDWTGSSYNSPLHF. V gene TRBV10-2 combines with J gene TRBJ1-6; 8 bases line up with TRBD1. The CDR3 loop spans 17 amino acids. Per the germline V gene, CDR1 is WSHSY and CDR2 is SAAADI. V lost 3 bases, J lost 0 bases, and 4 bases stayed unmatched.

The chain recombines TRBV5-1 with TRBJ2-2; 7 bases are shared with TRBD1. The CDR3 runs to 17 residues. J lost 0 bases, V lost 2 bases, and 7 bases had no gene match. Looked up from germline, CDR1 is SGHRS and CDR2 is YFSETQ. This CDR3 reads CASSFPDRAPNTGELFF. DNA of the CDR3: TGCGCCAGCAGCTTCCCAGACAGGGCCCCGAACACCGGGGAGCTGTTTTTT. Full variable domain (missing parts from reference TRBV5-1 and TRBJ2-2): KAGVTQTPRYLIKTRGQQVTLSCSPISGHRSVSWYQQTPGQGLQFLFEYFSETQRNKGNFPGRFSGRQFSNSRSEMNVSTLELGDSALYLCASSFPDRAPNTGELFFGEGSRLTVL.